This paragraph reports one T cell receptor (beta chain). Profiling relied on immunoSEQ multiplex PCR, and the TCRdb table lists in-frame clones only, not all of them. The top ten clones hold 1.5% to 2% of a sample with about 2.2 million clones, 93% of them seen once. These data belong to a study of shared clonotypes between healthy human individuals. V was pared by 5 bases and J by 0 bases, with 6 bases between. The CDR3 sequence is 13 residues long. CDR1 and CDR2 from the germline V gene are LNHNV and YYDKDF (reference sequence). Positively selected for CCR7, the CD45RO-negative cells used as naive CD8 cells excluded terminally differentiated effector memory CD45RA+ cells.

This clonotype originated in a man between 18 and 29 years old in good health. Some clones in this sample may be carry-over from other donors' samples. The chain is built from TRBV15 and TRBJ2-3, with D hard to call. Sequences were obtained from naive CD8+ T cells from PBMCs. CDR3 region: CATSLPSTDTQYF. The CDR3 DNA sequence: TGTGCCACCAGCTTGCCTAGCACAGATACGCAGTATTTT.